A single sample is the source of the 28 T cell receptor beta chains below, sequenced in a study of blood T cell repertoires in COVID-19. Profiling relied on immunoSEQ multiplex PCR, and the TCRdb table lists in-frame clones only, not all of them. This table has about 170,000 clones, roughly 80% appearing once. Sequencing was carried out using PBMCs or T cells enriched from blood (not recorded which). The receptors here all came from a man aged 45 to 65 who had recovered from COVID-19.

The chain joins TRBV19 to TRBJ1-1, with TRBD1 identical over 8 bases. Germline loops: CDR1 LNHDA, CDR2 SQIVND (reference sequence). Trimming at V came to 2 bases and at J to 6 bases, leaving 5 bases not matched to a gene. The CDR3 consists of 14 residues. This chain's CDR3 is CASSIYSDRAEAFF. In DNA, the CDR3 is TGTGCCAGTAGTATATACTCGGACAGGGCTGAAGCTTTCTTT.

This clone was seen just once. A junction boundary mismatches the germline segment, possibly from a read error. The gene calls are TRBV7-7 and TRBJ1-3, with 12 bases fitting TRBD1. The CDR3 consists of 15 residues. Per the germline V gene, CDR1 is SSHAT and CDR2 is FNYEAQ (reference sequence). CDR3 sequence: CASSLTGTGGDTIYF. The CDR3, as DNA: TGTGCTAGCAGCCTGACCGGGACAGGGGGCGACACCATATATTTT.

V is TRBV3-1 (or the pseudogene TRBV3-2) and J is TRBJ2-3; no firm D call. Per germline, CDR1 LGHDT and CDR2 YNNKEL (reference sequence). This CDR3 contains 15 residues. With 0 bases removed from V and 2 bases from J, the gap between germline ends came to 9 bases. CDR3: CASSQDSSYTDTQYF. CDR3 coding DNA: TGTGCCAGCAGCCAAGATTCTAGTTACACAGATACGCAGTATTTT.

V usage is TRBV28 and J usage is TRBJ1-5, with D hard to call. There are 16 residues in the CDR3. The germline V and J ends were trimmed by 6 bases and 2 bases, with 17 bases remaining between them. The germline V gene has CDR1 MDHEN and CDR2 SYDVKM. CDR3 loop: CASRPSPRSGNQPQHF. The CDR3 nucleotides are TGTGCCAGCAGGCCGAGCCCCCGTTCGGGCAATCAGCCCCAGCATTTT.

This sequence joins TRBV27 and TRBJ1-2; TRBD1 is a possible D gene (5 bases). Per the germline V gene, CDR1 is MNHEY and CDR2 is SMNVEV (reference sequence). The CDR3 has 16 amino acids. V was trimmed by 3 bases and J by 1 base, leaving 15 bases between them. The chain's CDR3 is CASSLYPVQGNYGYTF. The CDR3 nucleotides are TGTGCCAGCAGTTTGTACCCGGTGCAGGGTAACTATGGCTACACCTTC.

The chain recombines TRBV10-3 with TRBJ2-7; D is unresolved. The CDR3 extends over 12 amino acids. Germline V gene lookup returns CDR1 ENHRY and CDR2 SYGVKD. Between the trimmed V and J ends, which lost 4 bases and 2 bases, there was a span of 6 bases. DNA for the CDR3: TGTGCCATCAGTGCAGATACCTACGAGCAGTACTTC. Protein sequence: CAISADTYEQYF.

The gene calls are TRBV19 and TRBJ2-7; maybe TRBD2 (6 bases). Germline V gene lookup returns CDR1 LNHDA and CDR2 SQIVND (reference sequence). The CDR3 has 13 residues. The ends were cut back, 4 bases at V and 4 bases at J, with 11 bases in the middle. The CDR3 loop reads CASSKGRDYEQYF. The CDR3 DNA sequence: TGTGCCAGTAGTAAGGGGCGGGATTACGAGCAGTACTTC.

The chain combines TRBV12-5 with TRBJ1-1; the match to TRBD1 covers 7 bases. The CDR3 totals 11 residues. Germline V gene data show CDR1 as LGHNT and CDR2 as FRNRAP. The ends lost 6 bases at V and 10 bases at J; junction bases unmatched: 5. The CDR3 loop is CASGTGLIAFF. The CDR3 coding sequence is TGTGCTAGTGGGACAGGGCTGATAGCTTTCTTT. Based on the CDR3 plus reference TRBV12-5 and TRBJ1-1, the full variable domain is DARVTQTPRHKVTEMGQEVTMRCQPILGHNTVFWYRQTMMQGLELLAYFRNRAPLDDSGMPKDRFSAEMPDATLATLKIQPSEPRDSAVYFCASGTGLIAFFGQGTRLTVV.

The chain couples TRBV4-3 to TRBJ1-2, with 9 bases lining up with TRBD1. Germline V gives CDR1 LGHNA, CDR2 YSLEER. The CDR3 runs 15 residues. After removal of 2 bases from V and 5 bases from J, the junction contained 6 bases not matched to a gene. CDR3 residues: CASSQSGGTGYGYTF. The CDR3 bases are TGCGCCAGCAGCCAATCCGGAGGGACAGGGTATGGCTACACCTTC.

This clone was detected only a few times. The chain is built from TRBV6-5 and TRBJ2-5, with D perhaps TRBD2 (7 bases). V lost 4 bases to trimming and J lost 4 bases, with 13 bases between them. CDR1 is MNHEY, CDR2 SVGAGI, per germline. The CDR3 runs to 14 residues. Written as DNA, the CDR3 is TGTGCCAGCAGTTTGGGGAGGGGGGGAGAGACCCAGTACTTC. Its translation: CASSLGRGGETQYF.

The rearrangement joins TRBV2 to TRBJ2-3; 12 bases are shared with TRBD1. Trimming took 8 bases from V and 4 from J; bases not matched to a gene: 7. Germline V lookup: CDR1 SNHLY, CDR2 FYNNEI. CDR3 length equals 15 residues. The CDR3 coding sequence is TGTGCCAGCCCGACCGGGACAGGGGGCTCAGATACGCAGTATTTT. This translates into CASPTGTGGSDTQYF.

Points on this clone: Compared with germline, one end of the junction differs, possibly owing to a read error. This chain uses TRBV18 with TRBJ1-3, with 8 nucleotides matching TRBD1. Germline loops: CDR1 KGHSH, CDR2 LQKENI. This CDR3 spans 13 amino acids. The CDR3 spells CASSKTGAEVPPF. The CDR3 DNA follows: TGTGCCAGCTCCAAGACAGGGGCCGAGGTCCCCCCTTTT.

CDR3 sequence (DNA): TGTGCCATCAGTTATGCCCCGACAGGGCTGAACACTGAAGCTTTCTTT. This translates into CAISYAPTGLNTEAFF. The chain uses TRBV10-3 and TRBJ1-1; 7 bases map to TRBD1. Germline V gives CDR1 ENHRY, CDR2 SYGVKD. CDR3 size: 16 residues. The trim removed 5 bases at V and 0 bases at J, leaving 9 bases unmatched.

This rearrangement joins TRBV2 to TRBJ2-4; 8 nucleotides match TRBD1. Per germline, CDR1 SNHLY and CDR2 FYNNEI. J gave up 4 bases and V 4 bases, and 6 bases lay outside the gene matches. The CDR3 has 15 amino acids. The CDR3 nucleotides read TGTGCCAGCAGTGGTCCCACAGGGGGGAAAAACATTCAGTACTTC. It codes for CASSGPTGGKNIQYF. Full variable domain (missing parts from reference TRBV2 and TRBJ2-4): EPEVTQTPSHQVTQMGQEVILRCVPISNHLYFYWYRQILGQKVEFLVSFYNNEISEKSEIFDDQFSVERPDGSNFTLKIRSTKLEDSAMYFCASSGPTGGKNIQYFGAGTRLSVL.

The sample holds a few counts of this clone. This chain uses TRBV4-2 with TRBJ1-3; TRBD1 agrees at 7 bases. V lost 0 bases to trimming and J lost 4 bases; unmatched junction nucleotides: 6. CDR3 length equals 16 residues. The germline CDR1 and CDR2 sequences are LGHNA and YNFKEQ. DNA for the CDR3: TGTGCCAGCAGCCAAGATAGGGGGCCGGGCGGAAACACCATATATTTT. Translating it yields CASSQDRGPGGNTIYF.

This chain connects TRBV21-1 to TRBJ1-3. TRBV21-1 is designated a pseudogene. The CDR3 has 15 residues. CDR3 amino acids: CASSKDRGARNTIYF. CDR3 coding DNA: TGTGCCAGCAGCAAAGATAGAGGAGCAAGAAACACCATATATTTT.

This clone came up a few times. This chain links TRBV12-5 with TRBJ2-2, with a weak D call TRBD1 (8 bases). The CDR3 is made up of 16 amino acids. Germline CDR1 reads LGHNT; CDR2 reads FRNRAP. V dropped 6 bases and J dropped 3 bases, with 17 bases sitting between them. CDR3 protein: CASGTRTGRDTGELFF. CDR3 nucleotide sequence: TGTGCTAGTGGCACCAGGACAGGGAGGGACACCGGGGAGCTGTTTTTT.

The chain combines TRBV18 with TRBJ2-5; TRBD1 might be the D (5 bases). The CDR3 covers 16 residues. V lost 3 bases and J 5 bases, leaving 19 bases between the germline ends. CDR1 and CDR2 from the germline V gene are KGHSH and LQKENI. CDR3 nucleotides: TGTGCCAGCTCACCGTACGAGCCACGCTCAGGGGAGACCCAGTACTTC. Translation gives CASSPYEPRSGETQYF.

The chain carries TRBV9 and TRBJ1-2; D is ambiguous. There are 15 residues in the CDR3. The germline V gene has CDR1 SGDLS and CDR2 YYNGEE. Trimming left V 3 bases short and J 1 base short, with 13 bases between. DNA of the CDR3: TGTGCCAGCAGCGGAGGGTCTGTCCGTAACTATGGCTACACCTTC. The encoded protein is CASSGGSVRNYGYTF.

V and J are TRBV4-3 and TRBJ2-2; the D is unclear. Germline CDR1 and CDR2: LGHNA and YSLEER. V lost 1 base, J lost 5 bases, and 5 bases lay in between. This CDR3 region has 13 residues. The CDR3 DNA reads as TGCGCCAGCAGCCAAGTCGTAACCGGGGAGCTGTTTTTT. This encodes CASSQVVTGELFF.

CDR3 protein: CSVGGDFGQPQHF. CDR3 in DNA: TGCAGCGTGGGAGGGGATTTCGGTCAGCCCCAGCATTTT. The rearrangement uses TRBV29-1 and TRBJ1-5, with D possibly TRBD1 on 5 matching bases. CDR3 length equals 13 residues. Between the trimmed V and J ends, which lost 6 bases and 6 bases, there was a span of 15 bases. Germline V gene data show CDR1 as SQVTM and CDR2 as ANQGSEA.

In DNA form, the CDR3 reads TGTGCCAGCAGCAGGGACAGTACGAACACCGGGGAGCTGTTTTTT. Translated: CASSRDSTNTGELFF. This rearrangement joins TRBV2 to TRBJ2-2; TRBD1 matches 7 bases. With V trimmed by 6 bases and J by 0 bases, 4 bases remained unmatched. This CDR3 has 15 amino acids. The germline V gene has CDR1 SNHLY and CDR2 FYNNEI.

V gene TRBV18 combines with J gene TRBJ1-6; 7 bases are shared with TRBD1. This CDR3 has 13 residues. V shed 4 bases and J 8 bases; nucleotides not matched to a gene: 2. CDR1 is KGHSH and CDR2 is LQKENI in the germline V gene. The CDR3 region has the DNA TGTGCCAGCTCACAAGACAGGGATTCACCCCTCCACTTT. Translating gives CASSQDRDSPLHF.

In DNA form, the CDR3 reads TGCAGCGTTTCCACAGGGGAGCAGCCCCAGCATTTT. Its protein product is CSVSTGEQPQHF. The V call is TRBV29-1, the J call TRBJ1-5, with TRBD1 matching over 7 bases. In germline, CDR1 is SQVTM, CDR2 ANQGSEA. This CDR3 has 12 amino acids. The trim removed 5 bases at V and 7 bases at J, leaving 5 bases unmatched.

The rearrangement links TRBV5-6 to TRBJ1-6, with 8 bases identical to TRBD1. This CDR3 has 14 amino acids. Trimming at V came to 4 bases and at J to 7 bases, leaving 4 bases not matched to a gene. Germline V gene sequence: CDR1 SGHDT, CDR2 YYEEEE. The CDR3 nucleotides read TGTGCCAGCAGCAAGGACAGGGCCAATTCACCCCTCCACTTT. Its protein product is CASSKDRANSPLHF.

Worth noting for this clone: At one end, the junction sequence differs from germline, possibly due to a read error. The chain recombines TRBV7-7 with TRBJ2-1, with D perhaps TRBD1 (5 bases). Germline lookup yields CDR1 SSHAT and CDR2 FNYEAQ (reference sequence). The CDR3 is 16 amino acids. For the CDR3, the DNA is TGTGCTAGCAGCTTAGTAGGGGAAAAGACCTACAATGAGCAGTTCTTC. Its protein product is CASSLVGEKTYNEQFF.

The chain combines TRBV6-5 with TRBJ1-1, with a tentative D call TRBD1 (5 bases). V lost 6 bases to trimming and J lost 4 bases, with 15 bases between them. The germline V gene has CDR1 MNHEY and CDR2 SVGAGI. This CDR3 comprises 14 residues. CDR3 in amino acids: CASRLQASGTEAFF. CDR3 DNA: TGTGCCAGCAGGCTACAGGCTTCGGGCACTGAAGCTTTCTTT.

V gene TRBV10-2 combines with J gene TRBJ1-2; 7 bases match TRBD1. V shed 6 bases, J shed 4 bases, and the junction held 5 bases outside the gene matches. Germline V gives CDR1 WSHSY, CDR2 SAAADI. This CDR3 has 13 amino acids. CDR3 DNA sequence: TGCGCCAGCAGGGCGGGACAGAGCTATGGCTACACCTTC. Protein: CASRAGQSYGYTF.